This TCR beta chain was recorded in a study of CD8+ T cells in alopecia areata. Details on this clone: The target antigen is unknown.

General observations from the study: In patients, TCRs were shared less clearly than in mice, and HLA may possibly be involved. Relative to normal scalp, lesional scalp, especially alopecia totalis/universalis, showed higher clonality. Tissue-resident alphabeta T cells belonging to normal skin likewise get sequenced within scalp specimens.

The length of the CDR3 is 16 residues. In the case of a handful of patients, the CD4+ cells were sorted into CD25+CD127- cells. Sorting of PBMCs yielded the CD4+ and CD8+ T cells. In each case, RNA was isolated and then reverse transcribed into cDNA as the sequencing template. Sequenced by immunoSEQ multiplex PCR; TCRdb stores in-frame clones only, minus some. The profile covers about 20,000 clones, with less than 70% appearing a single time and less than 5.5% taken by the ten largest. The genes are TRBV21-1 and TRBJ1-5. TRBV21-1 is recorded as a pseudogene. The origin of this receptor is a human donor with alopecia areata. Sequencing input: CD4+ Tregs sorted from blood. As DNA, the CDR3 is TGTGCCAGCAGCAGGCGCACAGAGGGATGCAATCAGCCCCAGCATTTT. Translation gives CASSRRTEGCNQPQHF.